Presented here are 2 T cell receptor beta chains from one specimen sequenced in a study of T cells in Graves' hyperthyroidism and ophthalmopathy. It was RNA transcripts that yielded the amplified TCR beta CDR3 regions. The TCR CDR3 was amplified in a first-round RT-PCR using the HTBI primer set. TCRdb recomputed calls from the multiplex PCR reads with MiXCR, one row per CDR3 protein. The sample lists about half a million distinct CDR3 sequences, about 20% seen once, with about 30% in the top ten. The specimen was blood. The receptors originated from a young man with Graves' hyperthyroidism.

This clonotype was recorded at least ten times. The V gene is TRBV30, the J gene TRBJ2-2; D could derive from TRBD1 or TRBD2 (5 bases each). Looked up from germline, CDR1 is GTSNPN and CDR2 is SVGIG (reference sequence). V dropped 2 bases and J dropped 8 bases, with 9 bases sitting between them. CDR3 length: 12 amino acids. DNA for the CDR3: TGTGCCTGGAGTACGGGGCCTGGGGAGCTGTTTTTT. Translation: CAWSTGPGELFF.

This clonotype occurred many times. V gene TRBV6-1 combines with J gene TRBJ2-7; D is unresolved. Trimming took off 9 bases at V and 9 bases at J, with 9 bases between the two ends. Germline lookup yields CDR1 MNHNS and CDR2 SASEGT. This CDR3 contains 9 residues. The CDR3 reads CARRAGQYF. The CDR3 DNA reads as TGTGCCAGAAGGGCAGGGCAGTACTTC.